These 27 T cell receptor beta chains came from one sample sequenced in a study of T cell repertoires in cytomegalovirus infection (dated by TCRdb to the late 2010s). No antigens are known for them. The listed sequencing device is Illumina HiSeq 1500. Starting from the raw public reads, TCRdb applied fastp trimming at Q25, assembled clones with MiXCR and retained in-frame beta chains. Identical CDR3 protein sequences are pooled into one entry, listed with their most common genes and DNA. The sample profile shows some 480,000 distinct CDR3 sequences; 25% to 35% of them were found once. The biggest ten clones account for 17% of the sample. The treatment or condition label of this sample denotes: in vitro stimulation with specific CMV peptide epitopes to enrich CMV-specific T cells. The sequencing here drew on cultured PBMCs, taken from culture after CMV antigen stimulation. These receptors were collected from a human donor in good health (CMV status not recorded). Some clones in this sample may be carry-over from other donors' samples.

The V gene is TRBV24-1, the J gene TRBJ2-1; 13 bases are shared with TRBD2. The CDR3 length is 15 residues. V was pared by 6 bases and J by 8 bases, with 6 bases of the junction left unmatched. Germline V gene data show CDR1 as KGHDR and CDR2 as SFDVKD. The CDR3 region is CATSPTSGRGDEQFF. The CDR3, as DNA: TGTGCCACCAGTCCCACTAGCGGGAGGGGCGATGAGCAGTTCTTC.

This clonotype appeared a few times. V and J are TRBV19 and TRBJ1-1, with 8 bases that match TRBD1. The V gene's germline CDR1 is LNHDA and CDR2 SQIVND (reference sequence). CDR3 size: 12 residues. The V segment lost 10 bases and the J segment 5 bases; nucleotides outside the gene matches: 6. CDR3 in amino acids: CATGTGWTEAFF. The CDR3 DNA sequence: TGTGCCACTGGGACAGGCTGGACTGAAGCTTTCTTT.

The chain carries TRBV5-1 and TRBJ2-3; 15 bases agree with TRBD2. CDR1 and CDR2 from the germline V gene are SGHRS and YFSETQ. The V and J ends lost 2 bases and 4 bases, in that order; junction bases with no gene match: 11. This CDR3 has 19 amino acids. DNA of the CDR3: TGCGCCAGCAGCTTTTCCCGGGGGACTAGCGGGAGGAGCCCAGATACGCAGTATTTT. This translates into CASSFSRGTSGRSPDTQYF.

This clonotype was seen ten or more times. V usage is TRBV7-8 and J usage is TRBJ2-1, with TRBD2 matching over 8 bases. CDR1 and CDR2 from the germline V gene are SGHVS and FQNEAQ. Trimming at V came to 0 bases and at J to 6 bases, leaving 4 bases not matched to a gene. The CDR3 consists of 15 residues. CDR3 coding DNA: TGTGCCAGCAGCTTAGCAGCGGGAGAAGGCAATGAGCAGTTCTTC. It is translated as CASSLAAGEGNEQFF.

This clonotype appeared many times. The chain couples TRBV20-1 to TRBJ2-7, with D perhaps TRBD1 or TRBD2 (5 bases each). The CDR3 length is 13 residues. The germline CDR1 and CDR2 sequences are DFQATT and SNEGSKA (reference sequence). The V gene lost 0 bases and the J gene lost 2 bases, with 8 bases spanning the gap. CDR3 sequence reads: CSARDVGAYEQYF. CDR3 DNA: TGCAGTGCTAGAGACGTGGGGGCCTACGAGCAGTACTTC.

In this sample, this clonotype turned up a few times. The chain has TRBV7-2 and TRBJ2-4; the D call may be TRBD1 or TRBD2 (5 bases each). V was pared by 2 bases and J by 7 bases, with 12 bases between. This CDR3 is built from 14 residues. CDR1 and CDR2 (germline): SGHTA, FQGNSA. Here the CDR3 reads CASSLPGDGNIQYF. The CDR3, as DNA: TGTGCCAGCAGCTTACCTGGGGACGGGAACATTCAGTACTTC.

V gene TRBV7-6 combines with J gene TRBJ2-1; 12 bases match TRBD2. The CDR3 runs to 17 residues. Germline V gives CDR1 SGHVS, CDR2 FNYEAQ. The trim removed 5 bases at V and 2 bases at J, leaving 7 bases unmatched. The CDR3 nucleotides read TGTGCCAGCAGCAAACAACTAGCGGGAGGCCCCTACAATGAGCAGTTCTTC. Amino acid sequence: CASSKQLAGGPYNEQFF.

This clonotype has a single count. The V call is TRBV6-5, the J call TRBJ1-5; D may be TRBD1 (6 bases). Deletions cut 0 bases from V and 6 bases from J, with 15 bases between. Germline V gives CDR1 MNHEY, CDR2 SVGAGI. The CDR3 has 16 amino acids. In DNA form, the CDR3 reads TGTGCCAGCAGTTACTCGGCTGGGGGGGCCGGTCAGCCCCAGCATTTT. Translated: CASSYSAGGAGQPQHF.

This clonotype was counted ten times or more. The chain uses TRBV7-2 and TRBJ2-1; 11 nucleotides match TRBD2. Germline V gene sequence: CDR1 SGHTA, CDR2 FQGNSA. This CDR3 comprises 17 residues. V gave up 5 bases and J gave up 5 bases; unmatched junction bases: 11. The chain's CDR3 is CASSPSGGTSGHNEQFF. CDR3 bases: TGTGCCAGCAGCCCAAGCGGGGGGACTAGCGGACACAATGAGCAGTTCTTC. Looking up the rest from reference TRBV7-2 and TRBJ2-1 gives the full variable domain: GAGVSQSPSNKVTEKGKDVELRCDPISGHTALYWYRQSLGQGLEFLIYFQGNSAPDKSGLPSDRFSAERTGGSVSTLTIQRTQQEDSAVYLCASSPSGGTSGHNEQFFGPGTRLTVL.

This CDR3 is CASSLVVGFSQTGNEQFF. The CDR3 DNA follows: TGTGCCAGCAGCTTAGTGGTGGGGTTTTCGCAGACGGGCAATGAGCAGTTCTTC. The rearrangement uses TRBV7-9 and TRBJ2-1; D is unresolved. The ends were cut back, 1 base at V and 6 bases at J, with 22 bases in the middle. The CDR3 covers 18 residues. CDR1 SEHNR and CDR2 FQNEAQ come from the germline V gene (reference sequence).

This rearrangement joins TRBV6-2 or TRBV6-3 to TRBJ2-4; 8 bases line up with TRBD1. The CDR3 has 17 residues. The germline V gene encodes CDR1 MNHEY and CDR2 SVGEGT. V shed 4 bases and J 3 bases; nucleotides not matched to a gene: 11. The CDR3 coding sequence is TGTGCCAGCAGTTTCGATAGGACAGGGCTGGTCAAAAACATTCAGTACTTC. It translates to CASSFDRTGLVKNIQYF.

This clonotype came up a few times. DNA for the CDR3: TGTGCCAGCAGCGTAGCAGCGGGAGGGCCGTCCATGGCCAAAAACATTCAGTACTTC. Protein product: CASSVAAGGPSMAKNIQYF. The chain recombines TRBV9 with TRBJ2-4; 10 nucleotides agree with TRBD2. J gave up 1 base and V 0 bases, and 10 bases lay outside the gene matches. CDR3 length equals 19 residues. Germline loops: CDR1 SGDLS, CDR2 YYNGEE.

CDR3 residues: CASRAGLLSNQPQHF. CDR3 nucleotide sequence: TGTGCCAGCCGGGCAGGGCTACTTAGCAATCAGCCCCAGCATTTT. J is TRBJ1-5 and V is TRBV6-1; maybe TRBD1 (5 bases). Germline lookup yields CDR1 MNHNS and CDR2 SASEGT. The V end lost 8 bases, the J end lost 0 bases, and 14 bases lay between the germline ends. This CDR3 comprises 15 residues.

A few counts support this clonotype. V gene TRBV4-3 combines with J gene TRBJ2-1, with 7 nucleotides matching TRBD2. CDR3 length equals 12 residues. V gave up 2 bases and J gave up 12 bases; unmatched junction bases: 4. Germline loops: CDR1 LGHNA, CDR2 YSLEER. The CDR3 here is CASSQIGTTQFF. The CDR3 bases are TGCGCCAGCAGCCAAATCGGGACTACGCAGTTCTTC.

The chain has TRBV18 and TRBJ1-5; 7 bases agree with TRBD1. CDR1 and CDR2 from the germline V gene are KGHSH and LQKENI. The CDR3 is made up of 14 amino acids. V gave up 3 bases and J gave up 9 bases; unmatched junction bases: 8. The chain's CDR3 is CASSPDRLVGPQHF. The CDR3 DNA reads TGTGCCAGCTCACCGGACAGGTTGGTCGGGCCCCAGCATTTT.

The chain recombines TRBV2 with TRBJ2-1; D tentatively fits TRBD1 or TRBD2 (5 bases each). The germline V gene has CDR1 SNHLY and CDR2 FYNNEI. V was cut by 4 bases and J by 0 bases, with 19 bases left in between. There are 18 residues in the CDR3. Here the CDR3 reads CASSGIGRGTSSYNEQFF. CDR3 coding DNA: TGTGCCAGCAGTGGAATCGGTAGAGGGACCAGCTCCTACAATGAGCAGTTCTTC.

CDR3 loop: CASSTGQARQYV. DNA of the CDR3: TGTGCCAGCAGTACTGGACAGGCTCGGCAGTACGTC. This chain uses TRBV28 with TRBJ2-7; the match to TRBD1 covers 7 bases. This CDR3 has 12 amino acids. J gave up 9 bases and V 5 bases, and 7 bases lay outside the gene matches. The germline V gene encodes CDR1 MDHEN and CDR2 SYDVKM.

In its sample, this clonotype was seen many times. The CDR3 DNA sequence: TGTGCCAGCAGCGCCGGGACAGGCATCATGAACACTGAAGCTTTCTTT. Its protein product is CASSAGTGIMNTEAFF. The rearrangement joins TRBV11-1 to TRBJ1-1, with 8 bases fitting TRBD1. The trim removed 5 bases at V and 0 bases at J, leaving 8 bases unmatched. The CDR3 totals 16 residues. The germline V gene has CDR1 SGHAT and CDR2 FQDESV (reference sequence). Full variable domain (remainder filled in from reference TRBV11-1 and TRBJ1-1): EAEVAQSPRYKITEKSQAVAFWCDPISGHATLYWYRQILGQGPELLVQFQDESVVDDSQLPKDRFSAERLKGVDSTLKIQPAELGDSAMYLCASSAGTGIMNTEAFFGQGTRLTVV.

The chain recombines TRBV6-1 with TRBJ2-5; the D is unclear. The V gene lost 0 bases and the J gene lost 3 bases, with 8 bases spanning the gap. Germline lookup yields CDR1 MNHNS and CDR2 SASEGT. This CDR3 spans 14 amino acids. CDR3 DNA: TGTGCCAGCAGTGAAGCGTCAGGAGAAGAGACCCAGTACTTC. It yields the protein CASSEASGEETQYF.

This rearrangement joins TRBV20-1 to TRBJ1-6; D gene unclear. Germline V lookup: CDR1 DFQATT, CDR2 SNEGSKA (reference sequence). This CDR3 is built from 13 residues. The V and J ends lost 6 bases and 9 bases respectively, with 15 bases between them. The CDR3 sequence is CSAPPRPGSPLHF. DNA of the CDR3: TGCAGTGCCCCCCCCAGGCCAGGTTCACCCCTCCACTTT.

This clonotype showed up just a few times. CDR3 sequence (DNA): TGTGCCAGTAGTATAACGGAAGCTGGCTACACCTTC. This codes for CASSITEAGYTF. The J gene is TRBJ1-2, the V gene TRBV19; D unresolved. Germline CDR1 is LNHDA and CDR2 is SQIVND (reference sequence). V dropped 2 bases and J dropped 7 bases, with 8 bases sitting between them. This CDR3 region has 12 residues.

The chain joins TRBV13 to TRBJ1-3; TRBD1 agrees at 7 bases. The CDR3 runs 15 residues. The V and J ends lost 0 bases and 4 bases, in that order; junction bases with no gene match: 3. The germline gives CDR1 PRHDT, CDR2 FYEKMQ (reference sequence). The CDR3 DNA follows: TGTGCCAGCAGCTTAGGACAGGGGAAAGGAAACACCATATATTTT. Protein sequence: CASSLGQGKGNTIYF.

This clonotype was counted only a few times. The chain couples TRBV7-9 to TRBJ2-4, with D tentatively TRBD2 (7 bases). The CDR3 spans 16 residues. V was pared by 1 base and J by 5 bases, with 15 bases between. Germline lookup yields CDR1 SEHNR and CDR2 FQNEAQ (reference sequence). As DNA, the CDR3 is TGTGCCAGCAGCTTAGGGTGGGGGGGCGCCCAAAACATTCAGTACTTC. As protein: CASSLGWGGAQNIQYF.

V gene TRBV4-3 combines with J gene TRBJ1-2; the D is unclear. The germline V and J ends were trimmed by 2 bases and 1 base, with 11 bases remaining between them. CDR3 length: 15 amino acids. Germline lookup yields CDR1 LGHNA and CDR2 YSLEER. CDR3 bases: TGCGCCAGCAGCCAAAAGTCAGCGAGTAACTATGGCTACACCTTC. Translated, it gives CASSQKSASNYGYTF.

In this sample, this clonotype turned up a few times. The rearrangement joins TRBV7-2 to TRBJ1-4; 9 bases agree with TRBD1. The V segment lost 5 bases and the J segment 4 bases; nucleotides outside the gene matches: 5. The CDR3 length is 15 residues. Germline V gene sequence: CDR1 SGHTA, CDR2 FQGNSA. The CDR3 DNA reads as TGTGCCAGCAGCATGACAGGGGGAGTTAATGAAAAACTGTTTTTT. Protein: CASSMTGGVNEKLFF.

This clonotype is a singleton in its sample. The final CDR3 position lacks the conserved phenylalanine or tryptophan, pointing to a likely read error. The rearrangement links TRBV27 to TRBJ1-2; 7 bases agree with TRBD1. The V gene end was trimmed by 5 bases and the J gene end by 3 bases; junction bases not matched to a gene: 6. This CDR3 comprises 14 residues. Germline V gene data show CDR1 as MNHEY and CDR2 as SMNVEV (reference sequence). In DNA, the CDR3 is TGTGCCAGCAGTAACCGACAGGGTTACTATGGCTACACCTCC. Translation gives CASSNRQGYYGYTS.

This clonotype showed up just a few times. CDR3 sequence: CSAMSGTSGRRTYNEQFF. CDR3 bases: TGCAGCGCCATGAGCGGGACTAGCGGGAGGAGGACCTACAATGAGCAGTTCTTC. The rearrangement uses TRBV29-1 and TRBJ2-1; the match to TRBD2 covers 15 bases. The germline gives CDR1 SQVTM, CDR2 ANQGSEA. This CDR3 has 18 residues. V trimming: 7 bases; J trimming: 2 bases; junction bases outside the gene matches: 12.